These T cell receptor beta chains were read from a single sample in a study of PD-1 blockade in classical Hodgkin lymphoma. The table came from immunoSEQ multiplex PCR; TCRdb's copy has only in-frame clones and leaves some out. Here the sample spans 99,000 or so clones, around 90% being singletons. Sequenced material: peripheral blood mononuclear cells (PBMCs), taken before the fourth cycle of nivolumab. These TCRs come from a human donor with classical Hodgkin lymphoma. Both conserved end residues are part of each CDR3. D genes are given only for firm matches. The listing skips clone size in some rows; elsewhere it reads once, few, many or a size class.

d_call j_call v_call clone_size cdr3_aa cdr3_nt
NA TRBJ2-2 TRBV19 NA CASMRTGNTGELFF TGTGCCAGCATGCGGACTGGGAACACCGGGGAGCTGTTTTTT
NA TRBJ2-4 TRBV2 once CASSAGENIQYF TGTGCCAGCAGTGCTGGAGAAAACATTCAGTACTTC
TRBD2 TRBJ2-2 TRBV7-9 NA CASSLGLAGEELFF TGTGCCAGCAGCCTAGGACTAGCGGGAGAGGAGCTGTTTTTT
TRBD1 TRBJ1-5 TRBV28 NA CASSHRGYNQPQHF TGTGCCAGCAGCCACAGGGGGTACAATCAGCCCCAGCATTTT
NA TRBJ2-1 TRBV5-4 NA CASSFRGHNEQFF TGTGCCAGCAGTTTCAGGGGCCACAATGAGCAGTTCTTC
NA TRBJ2-5 TRBV2 NA CASSTTGTLQETQYF TGTGCCAGCAGCACAACCGGGACCCTCCAAGAGACCCAGTACTTC
NA TRBJ1-2 TRBV27 once CASSYQTGTIYGYTF TGTGCCAGCAGTTACCAAACAGGGACTATCTATGGCTACACCTTC
NA TRBJ2-1 TRBV6-4 NA CASSEDSRRFFNEQFF TGTGCCAGCAGTGAGGACTCCCGGAGGTTTTTCAATGAGCAGTTCTTC
TRBD1 TRBJ2-6 TRBV19 NA CASSRAGGYSGANVLTF TGTGCCAGTAGTAGGGCAGGGGGCTATTCTGGGGCCAACGTCCTGACTTTC
NA TRBJ1-2 TRBV7-2 NA CASSGRTVIDGYGYTF TGTGCCAGCAGCGGAAGAACGGTCATAGATGGGTATGGCTACACCTTC
NA TRBJ2-5 TRBV4-2 NA CASSQDPGVQETQYF TGTGCCAGCAGCCAAGATCCGGGAGTCCAAGAGACCCAGTACTTC
NA TRBJ2-7 TRBV5-4 NA CASSSTGSYEQYF TGTGCCAGCAGCAGTACAGGCTCCTACGAGCAGTACTTC
NA TRBJ1-5 TRBV21-1 NA CASSKRQGAPNQPQHF TGTGCCAGCAGCAAGAGACAGGGGGCCCCCAATCAGCCCCAGCATTTT
TRBD2 TRBJ2-3 TRBV18 NA CASSPTSGSTDTQYF TGTGCCAGCTCACCAACTAGCGGGAGTACAGATACGCAGTATTTT
TRBD1 TRBJ1-2 TRBV7-9 once CASSLPRTGGGYGYTF TGTGCCAGCAGCCTCCCGAGGACAGGGGGTGGCTATGGCTACACCTTC
NA TRBJ2-1 TRBV11-2 NA CASTIRPNRAYYNEQFF TGTGCCAGCACAATAAGACCAAACAGGGCCTACTACAATGAGCAGTTCTTC
NA TRBJ2-3 TRBV5-1 NA CASSIPTDTQYF TGCGCCAGCAGCATACCCACAGATACGCAGTATTTT
NA TRBJ1-1 TRBV6-1 few CASSEDWGSNTEAFF TGTGCCAGCAGTGAAGACTGGGGTTCGAACACTGAAGCTTTCTTT
NA TRBJ2-3 TRBV4-2 few CASSQVGGNTDTQYF TGTGCCAGCAGCCAAGTCGGCGGGAACACAGATACGCAGTATTTT
NA TRBJ1-2 TRBV2 NA CASSDSEVRSLANYGYTF TGTGCCAGCAGTGATTCCGAAGTCAGGAGTTTAGCTAACTATGGCTACACCTTC
TRBD2 TRBJ2-3 TRBV14 NA CASSHLGLLGEGLTDTQYF TGTGCCAGCAGCCACCTCGGGCTTCTGGGGGAGGGCCTCACAGATACGCAGTATTTT
TRBD2 TRBJ2-5 TRBV5-1 NA CASSLGGAGAMGETQYF TGCGCCAGCAGCTTGGGAGGAGCGGGAGCTATGGGAGAGACCCAGTACTTC
TRBD2 TRBJ2-5 TRBV4-2 NA CASSHSGTNQETQYF TGTGCCAGCAGCCATAGCGGGACTAACCAAGAGACCCAGTACTTC
TRBD1 TRBJ2-7 TRBV27 NA CASRGTGPYEQYF TGTGCCAGCCGAGGGACAGGTCCCTACGAGCAGTACTTC
NA TRBJ2-7 TRBV6-1 few CASLPTGERGEQYF TGTGCCAGCCTCCCGACTGGGGAGAGGGGAGAGCAGTACTTC
TRBD1 TRBJ2-3 TRBV11-2 NA CASSFGTGFSDTQYF TGTGCCAGCAGCTTTGGGACAGGGTTCTCAGATACGCAGTATTTT
NA TRBJ2-1 TRBV19 NA CASSMLSYNEQFF TGTGCCAGTAGTATGCTGTCTTACAATGAGCAGTTCTTC
TRBD1 TRBJ2-1 TRBV7-9 NA CASSFGTGGFNEQFF TGTGCCAGCAGCTTCGGGACAGGGGGCTTCAATGAGCAGTTCTTC
NA TRBJ2-2 TRBV11-2 NA CASRRPGVGTGELFF TGTGCCAGCAGGAGACCCGGGGTTGGCACCGGGGAGCTGTTTTTT
TRBD1 TRBJ1-3 TRBV7-6 NA CASSPHPGQRLSGNTIYF TGTGCCAGCAGCCCCCACCCGGGACAGCGACTCTCTGGAAACACCATATATTTT
NA TRBJ1-4 TRBV5-1 NA CASSLVRDGEKLFF TGCGCCAGCAGCTTGGTCAGGGATGGCGAAAAACTGTTTTTT
NA TRBJ2-2 TRBV11-3 NA CASSLNRAAGELFF TGTGCCAGCAGCTTAAACAGGGCGGCCGGGGAGCTGTTTTTT
NA TRBJ1-1 TRBV7-9 NA CASSLRLSEAFF TGTGCCAGCAGCTTGCGACTAAGTGAAGCTTTCTTT
NA TRBJ2-7 TRBV27 NA CASSWGPNHEQYF TGTGCCAGCAGTTGGGGACCTAATCACGAGCAGTACTTC
NA TRBJ1-1 TRBV10-2 NA CASSNPGQGLKNTEAFF TGCGCCAGCAGTAATCCGGGACAAGGGCTTAAGAACACTGAAGCTTTCTTT
NA TRBJ1-2 TRBV2 NA CASSVEGTNPYGYTF TGTGCCAGCAGTGTTGAGGGGACAAACCCCTATGGCTACACCTTC
NA TRBJ1-2 TRBV30 NA CACDRSLYGYTF TGTGCCTGCGACAGGAGCCTATATGGCTACACCTTC
NA TRBJ1-2 TRBV18 NA CASSADQGRGGYGYTF TGTGCCAGCTCAGCGGATCAAGGGAGGGGAGGATATGGCTACACCTTC
TRBD1 TRBJ1-3 TRBV7-2 NA CASSLSMQTGAGAHF TGTGCCAGCAGCCTATCAATGCAGACAGGGGCAGGGGCCCATTTT
NA TRBJ2-3 TRBV27 NA CASSESTGTQYF TGTGCCAGCAGTGAAAGCACAGGTACGCAGTATTTT
TRBD1 TRBJ2-6 TRBV5-5 once CASSVWDRGRTGANVLTF TGTGCCAGCAGCGTATGGGACAGGGGGCGAACTGGGGCCAACGTCCTGACTTTC
TRBD1 TRBJ1-4 TRBV9 NA CASSGTGTNEKLFF TGTGCCAGCAGCGGGACAGGGACTAATGAAAAACTGTTTTTT
NA TRBJ1-3 TRBV5-1 NA CASRSDSTSGNTIYF TGCGCCAGCAGATCAGACAGTACCTCTGGAAACACCATATATTTT